The rows below give T cell receptor beta chains drawn from one sample of a study of shared clonotypes between healthy human individuals. The method was immunoSEQ multiplex PCR; TCRdb's version includes in-frame clones alone and lacks a portion of them. The data contain 470,000 or so clones, roughly 80% of them seen just once; the ten biggest clones take up about 13%. Sequencing input: PBMCs. The receptors come from a woman between 40 and 50 years old in good health. Some clones in this sample may be carry-over from other donors' samples. The conserved cysteine and the conserved F or W are not part of the CDR3 here.

len: 13
j_gene: TRBJ1-2
v_gene: TRBV7-2
CDR3aa: ASSLVTGEVYGYT

len: 13
j_gene: TRBJ2-3
v_gene: TRBV9
CDR3aa: ASSVVKGDTDTQY

len: 14
j_gene: TRBJ2-6
v_gene: TRBV18
CDR3aa: ASSPPGSSGANVLT

len: 17
j_gene: TRBJ2-1
v_gene: TRBV14
CDR3aa: ASSQEGRSAYLSYNEQF

len: 11
j_gene: TRBJ2-5
v_gene: TRBV5-1
CDR3aa: ASSREGLETQY

len: 12
j_gene: TRBJ1-4
v_gene: TRBV29-1
CDR3aa: SVEAVGGVEKLF

len: 13
j_gene: TRBJ2-2
v_gene: TRBV29-1
CDR3aa: SVEFGRSGTGELF

len: 13
j_gene: TRBJ1-4
v_gene: TRBV4-3
CDR3aa: ASSQAGGYNEKLF

len: 12
j_gene: TRBJ2-1
v_gene: TRBV7-2
CDR3aa: ASSWRGSYNEQF

len: 16
j_gene: TRBJ2-3
v_gene: TRBV7-9
CDR3aa: ASSLAAAAGGSTDTQY